This entry lists 14 T cell receptor beta chains sequenced from one sample in a study of blood T cells in healthy people across ages. The second PCR ran about 7 to 12 cycles with a sample-barcoded 5' primer and J-beta primers. MiXCR was run by TCRdb on the 5' RACE reads, yielding one entry per CDR3 protein. The sample consists of hundreds of thousands of distinct CDR3 sequences, about 53% of them appearing once. Sequencing was performed on blood. These receptors were taken from a man older than 75 in good health.

V gene TRBV6-2 or TRBV6-3 combines with J gene TRBJ2-7; TRBD2 aligns across 7 bases. There are 15 residues in the CDR3. V trimming: 4 bases; J trimming: 3 bases; junction bases outside the gene matches: 9. The germline V gene encodes CDR1 MNHEY and CDR2 SVGEGT. The CDR3 protein is CASSSSLATVYEQYF. DNA for the CDR3: TGTGCCAGCAGTTCCTCACTAGCGACTGTCTACGAGCAGTACTTC.

The chain employs TRBV6-1 and TRBJ1-1, with D maybe TRBD1 (6 bases). CDR3 length: 14 residues. CDR1 MNHNS and CDR2 SASEGT come from the germline V gene. Trimming left V 0 bases short and J 3 bases short, with 8 bases between. The CDR3 here is CASSEAQGDTEAFF. Here the CDR3 DNA reads TGTGCCAGCAGTGAAGCACAGGGAGACACTGAAGCTTTCTTT.

In DNA, the CDR3 is TGTGCCAGCAGCGTAGGAACAGGCATCGGTGGCTACACCTTC. Translation: CASSVGTGIGGYTF. The chain is built from TRBV9 and TRBJ1-2, with a possible D match to TRBD1 (5 bases). This CDR3 is 14 amino acids long. CDR1 SGDLS and CDR2 YYNGEE come from the germline V gene. Trimming cost V 0 bases and J 7 bases, with 13 bases left between them.

V usage is TRBV28 and J usage is TRBJ1-5, with D unresolved. There are 16 residues in the CDR3. Per germline, CDR1 MDHEN and CDR2 SYDVKM. The germline V and J ends were trimmed by 4 bases and 2 bases, with 15 bases remaining between them. DNA of the CDR3: TGTGCCAGCAGTTACGCTCTTTCGGCGGGCAATCAGCCCCAGCATTTT. Translated, it gives CASSYALSAGNQPQHF.

J is TRBJ2-1 and V is TRBV11-2; D gene ambiguous. The J call is uncertain, as TRBJ2-7 better fits the DNA end. This CDR3 is built from 16 residues. Germline V gene data show CDR1 as SGHAT and CDR2 as FQNNGV. Written as DNA, the CDR3 is TGTGCCAGCAGCTCCCCCCGACTTAGCTCCTACAATGAGCAGTACTTC. Translated: CASSSPRLSSYNEQYF.

The chain recombines TRBV25-1 with TRBJ1-2, with D uncertain. The V end was cut by 3 bases, the J end by 3 bases, with 14 bases between. The V gene's germline CDR1 is MGHDK and CDR2 SYGVNS. The CDR3 has 15 amino acids. The CDR3 is CASSDTGKLDYGYTF. The CDR3 nucleotides read TGTGCCAGCAGTGACACTGGCAAGTTGGACTATGGCTACACCTTC.

Of note for this clonotype: This may come from a read error, since a much larger clone is one base off. The chain has TRBV7-9 and TRBJ2-7; D uncertain. CDR1 and CDR2 from the germline V gene are SEHNR and FQNEAQ (reference sequence). This CDR3 comprises 12 residues. CDR3 residues: CAGSILYNEQYF. Written as DNA, the CDR3 is TGTGCCGGCAGCATCCTCTACAATGAGCAGTACTTC.

This chain links TRBV12-3 or TRBV12-4 with TRBJ2-1; possibly TRBD2 for D (6 bases). This CDR3 comprises 17 residues. V was clipped by 0 bases and J by 3 bases, with 15 bases between them. CDR3 nucleotides: TGTGCCAGCAGTTTAGCGAGAGGACTAAACCGCTACAATGAGCAGTTCTTC. This encodes CASSLARGLNRYNEQFF.

Turning to this clonotype: One junction end disagrees with the germline gene, perhaps due to a read error. The genes are TRBV18 and TRBJ2-5, with a tentative D call TRBD1 (5 bases). Germline V gene data show CDR1 as KGHSH and CDR2 as LQKENI. The CDR3 extends over 12 amino acids. For the CDR3, the DNA is TGTACCAGCTCACCAACGCAGGGCCAGCAGTACTTC. Amino acids: CTSSPTQGQQYF.

The chain uses TRBV5-1 and TRBJ2-1; 8 bases are shared with TRBD2. The DNA end lines up better with TRBJ2-7; the J call may be wrong. Germline V lookup: CDR1 SGHRS, CDR2 YFSETQ. CDR3 size: 17 residues. This CDR3 is CASSLGGAGGSYNEQYF. In DNA, the CDR3 is TGCGCCAGCAGCTTGGGAGGCGCGGGAGGATCCTACAATGAGCAGTACTTC.

V usage is TRBV20-1 and J usage is TRBJ2-7; D tentatively fits TRBD1 or TRBD2 (5 bases each). Trimming left V 3 bases short and J 5 bases short, with 14 bases between. The CDR3 loop spans 13 amino acids. The germline V gene has CDR1 DFQATT and CDR2 SNEGSKA (reference sequence). CDR3 sequence: CSARGEQPHEQYF. The CDR3 bases are TGCAGTGCTAGGGGGGAACAGCCCCACGAGCAGTACTTC.

The CDR3 nucleotides read TGTGCCAGCAGCTTGGAAGGGACAGGGAAATGTACAGAGTACTTC. Protein product: CASSLEGTGKCTEYF. The V gene is TRBV7-9, the J gene TRBJ2-4, with 9 bases aligning to TRBD1. CDR3 length: 15 residues. After removal of 3 bases from V and 14 bases from J, the junction contained 14 bases not matched to a gene. From germline, CDR1 is SEHNR and CDR2 FQNEAQ (reference sequence). The complete variable domain, with remaining parts taken from reference TRBV7-9 and TRBJ2-4, reads DTGVSQNPRHKITKRGQNVTFRCDPISEHNRLYWYRQTLGQGPEFLTYFQNEAQLEKSRLLSDRFSAERPKGSFSTLEIQRTEQGDSAMYLCASSLEGTGKCTEYFGAGTRLSVL.

This clonotype was counted only a few times. The chain uses TRBV5-1 and TRBJ2-1, with 9 bases fitting TRBD2. The CDR3 has 14 amino acids. CDR1 is SGHRS and CDR2 is YFSETQ in the germline V gene. V trimming: 5 bases; J trimming: 7 bases; junction bases outside the gene matches: 7. The CDR3 protein is CASSSGSHENEQFF. CDR3 bases: TGCGCCAGCAGTAGCGGGAGCCACGAAAATGAGCAGTTCTTC. The whole variable domain, remainder taken from reference TRBV5-1 and TRBJ2-1, is KAGVTQTPRYLIKTRGQQVTLSCSPISGHRSVSWYQQTPGQGLQFLFEYFSETQRNKGNFPGRFSGRQFSNSRSEMNVSTLELGDSALYLCASSSGSHENEQFFGPGTRLTVL.

This clonotype was counted a few times. This rearrangement joins TRBV7-2 to TRBJ2-5, with 13 positions matching TRBD2. The end of the DNA fits TRBJ2-7 better, so the J call may be wrong. CDR1 and CDR2 from the germline V gene are SGHTA and FQGNSA. The CDR3 runs to 15 residues. CDR3 sequence: CASSPGLAGAREQYF. DNA of the CDR3: TGTGCCAGCAGCCCCGGACTAGCGGGAGCCCGCGAGCAGTACTTC.